This T cell receptor (beta chain) was sequenced in a study of cytomegalovirus exposure and HLA in healthy donors. For the study at large: There were 88 million or so unique TCRs (from HLA-typed donors) in an early data release.

Germline loops: CDR1 SGDLS, CDR2 YYNGEE. CDR3 size: 15 residues. The ends were cut back, 3 bases at V and 0 bases at J, with 10 bases in the middle. Primers for the PCR totalled 60 Vbeta and 13 Jbeta. The method was immunoSEQ multiplex PCR; TCRdb's version includes in-frame clones alone and lacks a portion of them. The repertoire consists of some 150,000 clones, with approximately 80% occurring once and the leading ten covering about 2.2%. Whole-study results and caveats: Trimming of TCR beta V- and J-genes showed a link, identified in a later analysis, to a missense DCLRE1C variant. Researchers left out some V segments, among them TRBV6-2 and TRBV6-3, as indistinguishable.

Note on this clone: Its antigen remains unknown.

This TCR was recovered from a man aged 45-65 years in good health and CMV-seronegative. Specimen: PBMCs. J is TRBJ1-3 and V is TRBV9; D gene uncertain. Written as DNA, the CDR3 is TGTGCCAGCAGCGCCACATCACACTCTGGAAACACCATATATTTT. As protein: CASSATSHSGNTIYF.